The 14 T cell receptor beta chains below come from one sample, sequenced in a study of blood T cell repertoires in COVID-19. Profiled with immunoSEQ multiplex PCR; TCRdb holds only in-frame clones, not every one. This sample has 140,000 to 150,000 clones, with almost 85% found just once. Sequencing used PBMCs or T cells enriched from blood (not recorded which). Source of these receptors: a woman in her forties or fifties with acute COVID-19.

The rearrangement joins TRBV19 to TRBJ1-1; D remains ambiguous. The CDR3 consists of 15 residues. The V gene's germline CDR1 is LNHDA and CDR2 SQIVND (reference sequence). Trimming took 1 base from V and 1 from J, leaving 10 bases between them. This CDR3 is CASSIVHSGNTEAFF. The DNA for the CDR3 is TGTGCCAGTAGTATAGTCCATTCGGGGAACACTGAAGCTTTCTTT.

The chain carries TRBV6-1 and TRBJ2-6; possible D gene TRBD1, 5 bases. Germline V gives CDR1 MNHNS, CDR2 SASEGT. The V end lost 2 bases, the J end lost 0 bases, and 5 bases lay between the germline ends. The CDR3 contains 15 residues. In DNA, the CDR3 is TGTGCCAGCAGTGAAACAGGCTCTGGGGCCAACGTCCTGACTTTC. Residues: CASSETGSGANVLTF.

The genes are TRBV6-4 and TRBJ2-1; 12 bases are a match to TRBD2. Germline CDR1 and CDR2: MRHNA and SNTAGT. Losses at the gene ends were 6 bases for V and 9 bases for J; bases not matched to a gene: 6. This CDR3 has 14 amino acids. The CDR3: CASSETSGRGEQFF. The CDR3 DNA reads as TGTGCCAGCAGCGAGACTAGCGGGAGAGGTGAGCAGTTCTTC.

The chain joins TRBV18 to TRBJ2-3; maybe TRBD1 (6 bases). CDR1 and CDR2 from the germline V gene are KGHSH and LQKENI. V was pared by 4 bases and J by 2 bases, with 22 bases between. The CDR3 extends over 18 amino acids. CDR3 sequence (DNA): TGTGCCAGCTCACATTTAAACCCTACAGGGAAATTCACAGATACGCAGTATTTT. This gives the protein CASSHLNPTGKFTDTQYF.

This rearrangement joins TRBV5-1 to TRBJ1-1; 9 bases match TRBD1. Trimming removed 4 bases from V and 4 bases from J; junction bases left unmatched: 5. The CDR3 covers 14 residues. Germline CDR1 SGHRS, CDR2 YFSETQ. CDR3 amino acids: CASSPTTGGTEAFF. CDR3 sequence (DNA): TGCGCCAGCAGCCCCACGACAGGGGGCACTGAAGCTTTCTTT.

This sequence joins TRBV9 and TRBJ2-7; 7 bases fit TRBD2. Trimming took 5 bases from V and 3 from J; bases not matched to a gene: 5. The germline V gene encodes CDR1 SGDLS and CDR2 YYNGEE. The CDR3 consists of 13 residues. The CDR3 protein is CASRLSGFYEQYF. In DNA, the CDR3 is TGTGCCAGCAGGCTTAGCGGGTTCTACGAGCAGTACTTC.

This clone was counted at least ten times. The chain links TRBV11-3 to TRBJ2-1, with D uncertain. V lost 2 bases and J 2 bases, leaving 13 bases between the germline ends. The CDR3 runs 16 residues. Germline V CDR1 and CDR2: SGHNT, YENEEA. This chain's CDR3 is CASSLSFPVTYNEQFF. In DNA, the CDR3 is TGTGCCAGCAGCTTATCGTTCCCGGTCACCTACAATGAGCAGTTCTTC.

There are many counts of this clone. This chain uses TRBV18 with TRBJ2-7, with D perhaps matching TRBD1 (6 bases). CDR1 KGHSH and CDR2 LQKENI come from the germline V gene. This CDR3 is built from 15 residues. The V end was cut by 0 bases, the J end by 6 bases, with 15 bases between. The CDR3 sequence is CASSPPMGAWSEQYF. The CDR3 coding sequence is TGTGCCAGCTCACCACCGATGGGGGCGTGGAGCGAGCAGTACTTC.

Worth noting for this clone: The sample holds other DNA sequences that translate to the same CDR3. The chain combines TRBV19 with TRBJ2-5, with 7 bases fitting TRBD2. J lost 2 bases, V lost 3 bases, and 3 bases had no gene match. Germline V gene sequence: CDR1 LNHDA, CDR2 SQIVND (reference sequence). The CDR3 has 14 amino acids. CDR3 nucleotide sequence: TGTGCCAGTAGTATTACGGGGGGACAAGAGACCCAGTACTTC. Its translation: CASSITGGQETQYF.

This chain uses TRBV18 with TRBJ2-3; 7 nucleotides align to TRBD2. V dropped 1 base and J dropped 0; count of bases not matched to a gene: 16. Germline V lookup: CDR1 KGHSH, CDR2 LQKENI. The CDR3 totals 20 residues. The CDR3 loop reads CASSPRSGTTWGTSTDTQYF. CDR3 nucleotides: TGTGCCAGCTCACCACGATCCGGGACTACTTGGGGAACTAGCACAGATACGCAGTATTTT. Supplemented by reference TRBV18 and TRBJ2-3, the full variable domain reads NAGVMQNPRHLVRRRGQEARLRCSPMKGHSHVYWYRQLPEEGLKFMVYLQKENIIDESGMPKERFSAEFPKEGPSILRIQQVVRGDSAAYFCASSPRSGTTWGTSTDTQYFGPGTRLTVL.

The CDR3: CASSAGGFNQPQHF. The CDR3, as DNA: TGTGCCAGCAGCGCCGGGGGGTTCAATCAGCCCCAGCATTTT. The chain is built from TRBV7-2 and TRBJ1-5; TRBD1 is a possible D gene (5 bases). The V and J ends lost 5 bases and 3 bases respectively, with 11 bases between them. Germline V lookup: CDR1 SGHTA, CDR2 FQGNSA. This CDR3 has 14 residues.

This clone has a handful of counts. The genes are TRBV5-1 and TRBJ2-2, with TRBD2 matching over 7 bases. The V and J ends lost 2 bases and 5 bases, in that order; junction bases with no gene match: 9. The CDR3 loop spans 16 amino acids. CDR1 and CDR2 from the germline V gene are SGHRS and YFSETQ. The CDR3 nucleotides are TGCGCCAGCAGCTTAATGGCGGGAGTCGGTACCGGGGAGCTGTTTTTT. Translation gives CASSLMAGVGTGELFF.

The genes are TRBV27 and TRBJ2-5, with 9 bases aligning to TRBD1. Germline V gene sequence: CDR1 MNHEY, CDR2 SMNVEV (reference sequence). V gave up 6 bases and J gave up 3 bases; unmatched junction bases: 8. The CDR3 is made up of 15 amino acids. CDR3 nucleotides: TGTGCCAGCAGCCGACCGGGACAGGGTAAAGAGACCCAGTACTTC. Its protein product is CASSRPGQGKETQYF.

The V call is TRBV27, the J call TRBJ2-3; D call uncertain. Trimming took off 0 bases at V and 5 bases at J, with 18 bases between the two ends. Per the germline V gene, CDR1 is MNHEY and CDR2 is SMNVEV (reference sequence). This CDR3 is 17 amino acids long. The CDR3 DNA reads TGTGCCAGCAGTTTATCTGCCCCGCGACTTGGCGGAGATACGCAGTATTTT. Translation gives CASSLSAPRLGGDTQYF.